This entry features one TCR beta chain sequence. Its matching antigen is unknown. The read comes to an end 3 residues before the CDR3 does, leaving the germline J gene to fill in the end. The sample is drawn from a study of T cells in women clearing cervical HPV infection. About the research overall: Cases were women with histologically confirmed HPV16-related CIN3 or worse, including a couple of invasive cancers. No precancer developed; the control's incident HPV16 infection cleared within 12 months.

J gave up 3 bases and V 3 bases, and 20 bases lay outside the gene matches. In germline, CDR1 is SQVTM, CDR2 ANQGSEA. The length of the CDR3 is 21 residues. Genomic DNA, averaging about 1,300 ng per sample, yielded TCR beta CDR3 via immunoSEQ. Sequencing used immunoSEQ multiplex PCR; TCRdb keeps in-frame clones, though not all of them. The sample spans 25,000 to 35,000 clones; the ten largest clones claim over 6.5%. General observations from the study: Controls had more TRBV6-7 (approximately 0.16%) than cases (approximately 0.11%).

This clonotype was sampled from a woman aged 18 to 75 with a cervical HPV16 infection that either progressed to CIN3+ or cleared (not recorded which). The specimen was blood buffy coat. The V call is TRBV29-1, the J call TRBJ2-7, with 16 bases identical to TRBD2. Incomplete CDR3 DNA: TGCAGCGTTGAGGGGGGGACGGCTGGGACTAGCGGGAGGGCCGGGCTCTACGAG. Translated, it gives CSVEGGTAGTSGRAGLYE. The full CDR3 protein is CSVEGGTAGTSGRAGLYEQYF.